The rows below give T cell receptor beta chains drawn from one sample of a study of graft-versus-host responses after intestinal transplantation. The assay was immunoSEQ multiplex PCR, and TCRdb's table has in-frame clones only and misses some. This sample has 80,000 to 95,000 clones, with 88% found just once. No antigens are known for them. The material sequenced was unstimulated CD4+ T cells sorted from spleen or lymph node cells, taken before transplant. Receptors originate from a human donor who was the organ donor for an intestinal transplant. The CDR3 runs from the conserved cysteine through the conserved F or W. A D gene is named only where the DNA matches it firmly. Expanded clones are given a class, and other clones once, few, many or no size at all.

>TRBJ2-7|TRBV19|.|TRBD1
TGTGCCAGTAGTCGTCGGGACAGGGTGGTCCCTTGGGGTTACGAGCAGTACTTC
CASSRRDRVVPWGYEQYF
>TRBJ2-7|TRBV28|.|TRBD2
TGTGCCAGCAGTTTGGGTGTAGCGGGAGGCTACGAGCAGTACTTC
CASSLGVAGGYEQYF
>TRBJ2-3|TRBV2|.|TRBD1
TGTGCCAGCAGTCCCAACAGGGGGAGCACAGATACGCAGTATTTT
CASSPNRGSTDTQYF
>TRBJ2-7|TRBV20-1|.|.
TGCAGTGCGGCGGCCTCCTACGAGCAGTACTTC
CSAAASYEQYF
>TRBJ1-5|TRBV2|.|.
TGTGCCAGCACCGTAGAGGGGGATGGCCAGCCCCAGCATTTT
CASTVEGDGQPQHF
>TRBJ1-5|TRBV5-1|.|.
TGCGCCAGCAGTCATGGCCCGGGACAGCCCCAGCATTTT
CASSHGPGQPQHF
>TRBJ2-4|TRBV23-1|.|.
TGCGCCAGCAGTCAATCGCGGGGAACGGCCAGGGTAAACATTCAGTACTTC
CASSQSRGTARVNIQYF
>TRBJ1-5|TRBV10-1|.|TRBD1
TGCGCCAGCAGGAGACAGGGGCTTAGCAATCAGCCCCAGCATTTT
CASRRQGLSNQPQHF
>TRBJ2-7|TRBV5-1|.|.
TGCGCCAGCAGCACCGGGACACTTTCCTACGAGCAGTACTTC
CASSTGTLSYEQYF
>TRBJ1-3|TRBV2|.|.
TGTGCCAGCGGCCGACAGCTGAACTCTGGAAACACCATATATTTT
CASGRQLNSGNTIYF
>TRBJ2-1|TRBV11-3|.|TRBD1
TGTGCCAGCAGCGCGACAGGGGGCGAGCAGTTCTTC
CASSATGGEQFF
>TRBJ2-5|TRBV29-1|.|.
TGCAGCGTTGGGGGCTCCATCTCCGCGGAGACCCAGTACTTC
CSVGGSISAETQYF
>TRBJ2-7|TRBV6-6|few|.
TGTGCCAGCAGTTACCGGACACAGGGGGGGTCCTACGAGCAGTACTTC
CASSYRTQGGSYEQYF
>TRBJ2-1|TRBV7-9|.|TRBD1
TGTGCCAGCAGCTTGGGACAGGGCCATTACTACAATGAGCAGTTCTTC
CASSLGQGHYYNEQFF
>TRBJ2-3|TRBV6-5|.|.
TGTGCCAGCAGTTACTTGGCAGCGGCCACAGATACGCAGTATTTT
CASSYLAAATDTQYF
>TRBJ2-2|TRBV5-1|.|TRBD2
TGCGCCAGCAGCTTGCTTAGCGGGGGAAACACCGGGGAGCTGTTTTTT
CASSLLSGGNTGELFF
>TRBJ2-7|TRBV5-1|.|TRBD2
TGCGCCAGCAGCGGAGGGACTAGTGGGCCCTACGAGCAGTACTTC
CASSGGTSGPYEQYF
>TRBJ1-2|TRBV5-1|.|.
TGCGCCAGCAGACAGGGCATGGACTATGGCTACACCTTC
CASRQGMDYGYTF
>TRBJ2-7|TRBV7-8|.|.
TGTGCCGGAAGTACCTGGGGCGGAGAGCAGTACTTC
CAGSTWGGEQYF
>TRBJ2-1|TRBV5-4|.|TRBD2
TGTGCCAGCAGCTTGGATCTAGCGGGGGGGAATGAGCAGTTCTTC
CASSLDLAGGNEQFF
>TRBJ2-7|TRBV7-6|.|TRBD1
TGTGCCAGCAGCTTAGCGGGACAGGCTGGCTACGAGCAGTACTTC
CASSLAGQAGYEQYF
>TRBJ1-5|TRBV7-2|.|TRBD1
TGTGCCAGCAGCAGAACCGGGACAGGTGATCAGCCCCAGCATTTT
CASSRTGTGDQPQHF
>TRBJ2-3|TRBV27|.|.
TGTGCCAGCAGTTTAAGGGGCGGCCCTAGCACAGATACGCAGTATTTT
CASSLRGGPSTDTQYF
>TRBJ1-2|TRBV5-8|.|.
TGTGCCAGCAGCTTGGCCGGGGTTTACTATGGCTACACCTTC
CASSLAGVYYGYTF
>TRBJ2-6|TRBV11-3|.|.
TGTGCCAGCAGCTTAGATCGCGGGTCTGGGGCCAACGTCCTGACTTTC
CASSLDRGSGANVLTF
>TRBJ2-5|TRBV6-5|.|TRBD1
TGTGCCAGCAGTTATGACAGGGGGAAACAAGAGACCCAGTACTTC
CASSYDRGKQETQYF
>TRBJ2-5|TRBV28|.|.
TGTGCCAGCAGTTTCTCTAGTACCTACGGGCAGTACTTC
CASSFSSTYGQYF
>TRBJ1-2|TRBV6-5|.|.
TGTGCCAGTAACAACGGCGGGCGGGAATATGGCTACACCTTC
CASNNGGREYGYTF
>TRBJ1-2|TRBV6-5|.|.
TGTGCCAGCAGTTACTCGGTCGGGGGCTATGGCTACACCTTC
CASSYSVGGYGYTF
>TRBJ1-1|TRBV2|.|.
TGTGCCAGCAGTGATCAGGGTTCCACTGAAGCTTTCTTT
CASSDQGSTEAFF
>TRBJ2-7|TRBV5-4|.|TRBD2
TGTGCCAGCAGCTCCGTCAGAGCGGGAGGATTTTACGAGCAGTACTTC
CASSSVRAGGFYEQYF
>TRBJ1-1|TRBV7-9|.|TRBD1
TGTGCCAGCAGCTACTCCAGGGGGGAAAGGGCTGAAGCTTTCTTT
CASSYSRGERAEAFF
>TRBJ2-1|TRBV30|few|.
TGTGCCTGGACCGACAAACAGGGAACGGTCCCTACGAATGAGCAGTTCTTC
CAWTDKQGTVPTNEQFF
>TRBJ1-5|TRBV27|.|TRBD1
TGTGCCAGCAGCCGAACAGGGGGCTGGGGACAGCCCCAGCATTTT
CASSRTGGWGQPQHF
>TRBJ1-2|TRBV5-1|few|.
TGCGCCAGCAGCTTGCCAGGGGACTATGGCTACACCTTC
CASSLPGDYGYTF
>TRBJ1-1|TRBV11-2|.|.
TGTGCCAGCAGCCGGGGGATCGGCACTGAAGCTTTCTTT
CASSRGIGTEAFF
>TRBJ2-7|TRBV28|.|.
TGTGCCAGCAGCAATTGGGGAGGACCCCCCTACGAGCAGTACTTC
CASSNWGGPPYEQYF
>TRBJ2-7|TRBV10-3|.|.
TGTGCCATCAGTGAGTCAAGGCAGGGGGGCTACGAGCAGTACTTC
CAISESRQGGYEQYF
>TRBJ2-5|TRBV10-3|.|TRBD2
TGTGCCATCAGCGCGGGACTAGCGGGAGTTGAGACCCAGTACTTC
CAISAGLAGVETQYF
>TRBJ1-6|TRBV6-5|few|.
TGTGCCAGCAGTTCAGGCAGGCAGCCTTCACCCCTCCACTTT
CASSSGRQPSPLHF
>TRBJ1-1|TRBV27|once|.
TGTGCCAGCAGTCTGGACCGTAGGGGGAACACTGAAGCTTTCTTT
CASSLDRRGNTEAFF